Listed here are 28 T cell receptor beta chains from one sample, sequenced in a study of patients and donors after allogeneic stem cell transplantation. A single record per CDR3 protein comes from TCRdb applying MiXCR to the RT-PCR reads. The table has roughly 880,000 distinct CDR3 sequences, approximately 18% seen once. Sequenced sample: blood, either unsorted or a sorted T cell fraction (not recorded which). The receptors shown here come from a human donor who was either an allogeneic HSCT recipient or a stem cell or donor lymphocyte infusion donor (not recorded which). It is not recorded whose cells these are; they may come from a transplant donor.

The chain links TRBV12-3 or TRBV12-4 to TRBJ2-3, with TRBD2 matching 8 bases. This CDR3 contains 15 residues. Trimming removed 6 bases from V and 1 base from J; junction bases left unmatched: 6. This CDR3 is CASSPGTRRTDTQYF. CDR3 bases: TGTGCCAGCAGCCCCGGGACTAGGCGCACAGATACGCAGTATTTT.

In this sample, this clonotype turned up a few times. The rearrangement links TRBV9 to TRBJ1-1, with a weak D call TRBD1 (5 bases). Trimming pared 7 bases from V and 6 bases from J, leaving 16 bases between. CDR3 length: 13 amino acids. In germline, CDR1 is SGDLS, CDR2 YYNGEE. The CDR3 DNA is TGTGCCAGCGCGATGGGGGTTGGGTCTGAAGCTTTCTTT. Its protein product is CASAMGVGSEAFF. The entire variable domain, with the rest obtained from reference TRBV9 and TRBJ1-1, is as follows: DSGVTQTPKHLITATGQRVTLRCSPRSGDLSVYWYQQSLDQGLQFLIQYYNGEERAKGNILERFSAQQFPDLHSELNLSSLELGDSALYFCASAMGVGSEAFFGQGTRLTVV.

This chain connects TRBV7-2 to TRBJ2-3; a weak D match, TRBD2 (7 bases). V was clipped by 7 bases and J by 1 base, with 15 bases between them. The CDR3 consists of 15 residues. The germline CDR1 and CDR2 sequences are SGHTA and FQGNSA. The CDR3 here is CASTVPGGRTDTQYF. The CDR3, as DNA: TGTGCCAGCACCGTTCCGGGGGGCCGCACAGATACGCAGTATTTT.

The V gene is TRBV9, the J gene TRBJ1-2; maybe TRBD1 (5 bases). CDR3 length: 16 residues. The germline V gene has CDR1 SGDLS and CDR2 YYNGEE. V was trimmed by 0 bases and J by 3 bases, leaving 15 bases between them. CDR3 residues: CASSVDRWGSDYGYTF. CDR3 sequence (DNA): TGTGCCAGCAGCGTAGATCGTTGGGGGTCGGACTATGGCTACACCTTC. Variable domain in full (rest from reference TRBV9 and TRBJ1-2): DSGVTQTPKHLITATGQRVTLRCSPRSGDLSVYWYQQSLDQGLQFLIQYYNGEERAKGNILERFSAQQFPDLHSELNLSSLELGDSALYFCASSVDRWGSDYGYTFGSGTRLTVV.

This clonotype was picked up a small number of times. V gene TRBV6-2 or TRBV6-3 combines with J gene TRBJ1-5; TRBD1 matches 8 bases. Germline-derived CDR1 and CDR2 are MNHEY and SVGEGT. V shed 5 bases, J shed 1 base, and the junction held 7 bases outside the gene matches. The CDR3 length is 16 residues. The CDR3 reads CASSPGQGWSNQPQHF. The CDR3 region has the DNA TGTGCCAGCAGTCCCGGACAGGGTTGGAGCAATCAGCCCCAGCATTTT.

The chain carries TRBV5-1 and TRBJ2-3, with 10 bases matching TRBD2. Germline lookup yields CDR1 SGHRS and CDR2 YFSETQ. The CDR3 sequence is 16 residues long. The V and J ends lost 5 bases and 4 bases, in that order; junction bases with no gene match: 10. CDR3 DNA sequence: TGCGCCAGCAGGCCCGAGCGGGGGGGCCGGGCAGATACGCAGTATTTT. This encodes CASRPERGGRADTQYF.

The chain uses TRBV6-2 or TRBV6-3 and TRBJ2-1; 11 bases fit TRBD2. V lost 0 bases to trimming and J lost 2 bases; unmatched junction nucleotides: 6. There are 18 residues in the CDR3. Per germline, CDR1 MNHEY and CDR2 SVGEGT. The CDR3 protein is CASSYSSGRVITYNEQFF. The CDR3 region has the DNA TGTGCCAGCAGTTACTCTAGCGGGAGGGTTATTACCTACAATGAGCAGTTCTTC.

This clonotype has a handful of counts. The chain couples TRBV11-2 to TRBJ2-3; 10 nucleotides line up with TRBD2. The CDR3 is made up of 17 amino acids. V lost 5 bases, J lost 2 bases, and 10 bases stayed unmatched. Germline V gene data show CDR1 as SGHAT and CDR2 as FQNNGV. The CDR3, as DNA: TGTGCCAGCAGCCTGCTTGGACTAGCGGACTACACAGATACGCAGTATTTT. Its translation: CASSLLGLADYTDTQYF.

This chain uses TRBV7-8 with TRBJ2-7; the match to TRBD1 covers 7 bases. The germline CDR1 and CDR2 sequences are SGHVS and FQNEAQ. The CDR3 has 15 amino acids. J was trimmed by 3 bases and V by 5 bases; bases with no gene match: 10. Here the CDR3 DNA reads TGTGCCAGCAGCGCCAGACAGGGAGCTTACTACGAGCAGTACTTC. It codes for CASSARQGAYYEQYF.

The table lists this clonotype with a few counts. The V call is TRBV9, the J call TRBJ2-5; D is perhaps TRBD2 (5 bases). Looked up from germline, CDR1 is SGDLS and CDR2 is YYNGEE. The CDR3 totals 12 residues. The V end was cut by 5 bases, the J end by 9 bases, with 14 bases between. Written as DNA, the CDR3 is TGTGCCAGCAGGGTCAAAGCGGTTCCCCAGTACTTC. This encodes CASRVKAVPQYF.

V gene TRBV6-2 or TRBV6-3 combines with J gene TRBJ2-3, with D tentatively TRBD2 (6 bases). CDR1 and CDR2 from the germline V gene are MNHEY and SVGEGT. The CDR3 sequence is 12 residues long. Trimming removed 8 bases at V and 5 bases at J, with 11 bases between. CDR3 region: CASGRGKDTQYF. The CDR3 DNA reads TGTGCCAGCGGTCGCGGGAAAGATACGCAGTATTTT.

This sequence joins TRBV15 and TRBJ2-3; TRBD1 agrees at 10 bases. CDR3 length equals 16 residues. V shed 3 bases and J 2 bases; nucleotides not matched to a gene: 5. Germline V gene lookup returns CDR1 LNHNV and CDR2 YYDKDF (reference sequence). CDR3 protein: CATSRGDRGNTDTQYF. DNA of the CDR3: TGTGCCACCAGCAGGGGGGACAGGGGAAACACAGATACGCAGTATTTT.

The rearrangement links TRBV29-1 to TRBJ2-7; D is possibly TRBD2 (6 bases). The germline CDR1 and CDR2 sequences are SQVTM and ANQGSEA. V was pared by 7 bases and J by 4 bases, with 14 bases between. This CDR3 has 12 amino acids. CDR3 sequence: CSGRDSEYEQYF. The CDR3, as DNA: TGCAGCGGAAGGGACTCTGAGTACGAGCAGTACTTC.

The chain is built from TRBV12-3 or TRBV12-4 and TRBJ2-7, with D uncertain. The CDR3 consists of 15 residues. The V and J ends lost 5 bases and 0 bases respectively, with 14 bases between them. The CDR3 loop reads CASSPRAESSYEQYF. CDR3 in DNA: TGTGCCAGCAGTCCCAGAGCCGAGAGCTCCTACGAGCAGTACTTC.

This clonotype was counted a few times. The chain combines TRBV7-3 with TRBJ2-3; TRBD1 or TRBD2 may be the D gene (6 bases each). Germline CDR1 SGHTA, CDR2 FQGTGA. The CDR3 extends over 16 amino acids. Trimming took off 6 bases at V and 6 bases at J, with 22 bases between the two ends. In DNA, the CDR3 is TGTGCCAGCAGGTTTACAGGGACTCCTATGGCGGATACGCAGTATTTT. Its protein product is CASRFTGTPMADTQYF. Supplemented by reference TRBV7-3 and TRBJ2-3, the full variable domain reads GAGVSQTPSNKVTEKGKYVELRCDPISGHTALYWYRQSLGQGPEFLIYFQGTGAADDSGLPNDRFFAVRPEGSVSTLKIQRTERGDSAVYLCASRFTGTPMADTQYFGPGTRLTVL.

This clonotype showed up just a few times. The rearrangement joins TRBV12-3 or TRBV12-4 to TRBJ2-1; maybe TRBD2 (5 bases). The CDR3 runs 15 residues. V lost 5 bases and J lost 4, with 15 bases in between. CDR3 in amino acids: CASSLTGKAYNEQFF. Here the CDR3 DNA reads TGTGCCAGCAGTCTTACGGGAAAAGCGTACAATGAGCAGTTCTTC.

The rearrangement links TRBV20-1 to TRBJ2-5; D is ambiguous. This CDR3 has 12 residues. Germline V gene lookup returns CDR1 DFQATT and CDR2 SNEGSKA (reference sequence). The V and J ends lost 0 bases and 4 bases respectively, with 6 bases between them. The CDR3 DNA reads as TGCAGTGCTAGAGAGGGCGCAGAGACCCAGTACTTC. This translates into CSAREGAETQYF.

This clonotype has only a few counts. The chain couples TRBV5-1 to TRBJ2-1; D is perhaps TRBD2 (6 bases). Deletions cut 4 bases from V and 3 bases from J, with 14 bases between. The length of the CDR3 is 15 residues. CDR1 and CDR2 from the germline V gene are SGHRS and YFSETQ. The CDR3 DNA is TGCGCCAGCAGCCAACCGGGACTGCTCTACAATGAGCAGTTCTTC. Translation gives CASSQPGLLYNEQFF.

This clonotype was seen a handful of times. V usage is TRBV10-3 and J usage is TRBJ2-1; no firm D call. Trimming cost V 0 bases and J 12 bases, with 12 bases left between them. Germline CDR1 ENHRY, CDR2 SYGVKD. The CDR3 has 13 amino acids. The CDR3 DNA reads as TGTGCCATCAGTGAGTCTGACAACGGGTGGCAGTTCTTC. This translates into CAISESDNGWQFF.

This clonotype came up many times. The V gene is TRBV21-1, the J gene TRBJ2-3. TRBV21-1 is designated a pseudogene. The CDR3 is 14 amino acids. The CDR3 loop is CASSPRLAADTQYF. CDR3 sequence (DNA): TGTGCCAGCAGCCCTAGACTAGCAGCAGATACGCAGTATTTT.

This clonotype was seen at least ten times. The V call is TRBV5-1, the J call TRBJ2-2; 7 nucleotides agree with TRBD2. Trimming took 3 bases from V and 0 from J; bases not matched to a gene: 2. Germline V gene data show CDR1 as SGHRS and CDR2 as YFSETQ. The CDR3 length is 15 residues. The CDR3 sequence is CASSWGTTNTGELFF. The CDR3 DNA reads as TGCGCCAGCAGCTGGGGGACTACGAACACCGGGGAGCTGTTTTTT.

This clonotype showed up just a few times. The chain has TRBV9 and TRBJ2-3; 12 nucleotides match TRBD2. The junction had 12 bases not matched to a gene; V was cut back by 0 bases and J by 7 bases. Germline CDR1 reads SGDLS; CDR2 reads YYNGEE. This CDR3 comprises 18 residues. CDR3 residues: CASSVAVSSGRAVNTQYF. In DNA form, the CDR3 reads TGTGCCAGCAGCGTAGCCGTCTCTAGCGGGAGGGCCGTGAATACGCAGTATTTT.

For this clonotype: A read error may account for a junction end that differs from germline. The chain is built from TRBV9 and TRBJ1-1; perhaps TRBD1 as D (6 bases). This CDR3 is 14 amino acids long. The germline gives CDR1 SGDLS, CDR2 YYNGEE. DNA of the CDR3: TGTGCCAACAGCTCTCGGACAGCGAACACTGAAGCTTTCTTT. Protein product: CANSSRTANTEAFF.

The CDR3 nucleotides read TGTGCCAGCAGCCGCACAGGGCAGGGTATGAGAAGCAATCAGCCCCAGCATTTT. Amino acid sequence: CASSRTGQGMRSNQPQHF. The chain carries TRBV5-5 and TRBJ1-5; possibly TRBD1 for D (6 bases). The germline V gene encodes CDR1 SGHKS and CDR2 YYEKEE (reference sequence). V was pared by 4 bases and J by 1 base, with 21 bases between. The CDR3 runs to 18 residues.

There are a few counts of this clonotype. The genes are TRBV5-6 and TRBJ2-1; TRBD2 matches at 8 bases. The CDR3 totals 14 residues. CDR1 SGHDT and CDR2 YYEEEE come from the germline V gene. Trimming took 5 bases from V and 2 from J; bases not matched to a gene: 3. DNA of the CDR3: TGTGCCAGCAGAATGCGGGGGGCCTACAATGAGCAGTTCTTC. It codes for CASRMRGAYNEQFF. The full variable domain, in which reference TRBV5-6 and TRBJ2-1 provide the parts outside the CDR3, is DAGVTQSPTHLIKTRGQQVTLRCSPKSGHDTVSWYQQALGQGPQFIFQYYEEEERQRGNFPDRFSGHQFPNYSSELNVNALLLGDSALYLCASRMRGAYNEQFFGPGTRLTVL.

This clonotype was counted between two and nine times. This chain joins TRBV7-6 and TRBJ1-5; no clear D gene. Trimming removed 9 bases from V and 0 bases from J, with 18 bases in between. Germline assignment: CDR1 SGHVS and CDR2 FNYEAQ. This CDR3 has 16 residues. For the CDR3, the DNA is TGTGCCAGGTCAAGGGCCGAACTCCATAGCAATCAGCCCCAGCATTTT. Protein sequence: CARSRAELHSNQPQHF.

In its sample, this clonotype was seen many times. DNA for the CDR3: TGCGCCAGCAGCCAAGATGACAGCCGGGGGGTGAACACTGAAGCTTTCTTT. It is translated as CASSQDDSRGVNTEAFF. V usage is TRBV4-3 and J usage is TRBJ1-1; TRBD1 might be the D (5 bases). The V end lost 0 bases, the J end lost 0 bases, and 14 bases lay between the germline ends. Germline values: CDR1 LGHNA, CDR2 YSLEER. The CDR3 consists of 17 residues.

This clonotype has just a few counts. The chain recombines TRBV25-1 with TRBJ2-6, with TRBD1 as a possible D gene (7 bases). V was clipped by 2 bases and J by 0 bases, with 17 bases between them. The CDR3 loop spans 19 amino acids. The germline V gene has CDR1 MGHDK and CDR2 SYGVNS. DNA for the CDR3: TGTGCCAGCAGTGAACAGTCCGCGGGACAGCCCTCTGGGGCCAACGTCCTGACTTTC. The encoded protein is CASSEQSAGQPSGANVLTF.